The T cell receptor (beta chain) under discussion was sequenced for a study of blood T cell repertoires in COVID-19. The overall study: Acute-phase and convalescent COVID-19 samples originated in the United States, Italy and Spain. In each case, the material was cDNA or gDNA derived from T cells, B-cell-depleted T cells, or PBMCs.

This clone is classed as medium-sized (0.01 to 0.1%). Germline V lookup: CDR1 LNHDA, CDR2 SQIVND (reference sequence). V shed 9 bases, J shed 0 bases, and the junction held 6 bases outside the gene matches. The CDR3 length is 14 residues. Per the study methods: Amplification with reference gene primers provided the estimates of nucleated cell counts. Profiled with immunoSEQ multiplex PCR; TCRdb holds only in-frame clones, not every one. That table is the source of V, J and clone size, and D and trimming were worked out from the DNA. The sample includes tens of thousands of clones, about 81% of them seen just once.

The receptor was derived from a man in his forties or fifties with acute or convalescent COVID-19. The sequencing input was peripheral blood. The chain has TRBV19 and TRBJ1-1, with TRBD1 matching 8 bases. The CDR3 loop is CASSLQGVNTEAFF. The CDR3 DNA reads as TGTGCCAGCTCATTACAGGGGGTGAACACTGAAGCTTTCTTT.